This is a list of T cell receptor beta chains from one sample in a study of blood T cell repertoires in COVID-19. Here immunoSEQ multiplex PCR was the method, and the copy in TCRdb shows in-frame clones only, minus some. This sample has around 130,000 clones; more than 70% occur once, and the top ten carry more than 1.3%. The sequenced material came from peripheral blood. These receptors came from a man in his fifties or sixties with acute or convalescent COVID-19. The CDR3 runs from the conserved cysteine through the conserved F or W. The D gene is left open where the match is weak. Some rows have no size entry. The others give once, few or many, or a class for an expanded clone.

v_call	d_call	j_call	clone_size	cdr3_nt	cdr3_aa
TRBV14	.	TRBJ2-3	once	TGTGCCAGCAGCCAAATTGGTTCGCTACCGGGATCCACAGATACGCAGTATTTT	CASSQIGSLPGSTDTQYF
TRBV5-1	.	TRBJ2-1	.	TGCGCCAGCAGCTCCCCTCGGAGGGGGCGCTTTGCCAATGAGCAGTTCTTC	CASSSPRRGRFANEQFF
TRBV7-3	.	TRBJ2-3	once	TGTGCCAGCAGCCCCCTTGAACGGGGGTCCACAGATACGCAGTATTTT	CASSPLERGSTDTQYF
TRBV14	.	TRBJ2-1	.	TGTGCCAGCAGCCAACACAGAAATGAGCAGTTCTTC	CASSQHRNEQFF
TRBV18	.	TRBJ1-5	.	TGTGCCAGCTCACCCACGGGGTCGGCCGTCAATCAGCCCCAGCATTTT	CASSPTGSAVNQPQHF
TRBV2	TRBD2	TRBJ2-1	.	TGTGCCAGCAGGGCCTTTAGCGGGAGCGTGTCTGAGCAGTTCTTC	CASRAFSGSVSEQFF
TRBV30	.	TRBJ2-3	.	TGTGCCTGGAGTGTACGAGGCACAGATACGCAGTATTTT	CAWSVRGTDTQYF
TRBV5-1	.	TRBJ2-1	.	TGCGCCAGCAGCTTGTTCCGGGGGTACAATGAGCAGTTCTTC	CASSLFRGYNEQFF
TRBV19	.	TRBJ1-5	.	TGTGCCAGTAGTATAGATCTATTACAGCCCCAGCATTTT	CASSIDLLQPQHF
TRBV2	.	TRBJ1-2	few	TGTGCCAGCAGGGGACTGACTTATGGCTACACCTTC	CASRGLTYGYTF
TRBV19	.	TRBJ2-3	.	TGTGCCAGTAGTATTCGGAGTAATACGCAGTATTTT	CASSIRSNTQYF
TRBV5-4	TRBD1	TRBJ1-1	.	TGTGCCAGCAGGGGACAGGGGGCGGGTGAAGCTTTCTTT	CASRGQGAGEAFF
TRBV29-1	TRBD2	TRBJ2-1	.	TGCAGCGAGAACGGGAGGGGTTCTGAGCAGTTCTTC	CSENGRGSEQFF
TRBV20-1	.	TRBJ2-7	.	TGCAGTGCTAGTGGTGGCAGGGGCGAGCAGTACTTC	CSASGGRGEQYF
TRBV10-3	TRBD1	TRBJ2-7	.	TGTGCCAGCTGGGACAGGGGGAACGAGCAGTACTTC	CASWDRGNEQYF
TRBV6-5	TRBD1	TRBJ2-7	few	TGTGCCAGCAGTAGAGGACAGGGATCTAGGGAGCAGTACTTC	CASSRGQGSREQYF
TRBV10-3	TRBD2	TRBJ2-1	.	TGTGCCATCACAACCGGGACTAGCGGGCTCCATAATGAGCAGTTCTTC	CAITTGTSGLHNEQFF
TRBV9	.	TRBJ2-2	few	TGTGCCAGCAGCCTATTTTTGGACACCGGGGAGCTGTTTTTT	CASSLFLDTGELFF
TRBV21-1	.	TRBJ2-3	.	TGTGCCAGCAGCACCCGACTAGCGGGGACAGATACGCAGTATTTT	CASSTRLAGTDTQYF
TRBV5-6	TRBD1	TRBJ1-2	.	TGTGCCAGCAGCGGGGGACAGAGAAACTATGGCTACACCTTC	CASSGGQRNYGYTF
TRBV5-1	TRBD2	TRBJ2-2	.	TGCGCCAGCAGTCAGTCCGGGACTATTAACACCGGGGAGCTGTTTTTT	CASSQSGTINTGELFF
TRBV27	TRBD2	TRBJ2-7	.	TGTGCCAGCAGTTTAAATCCGGGACTAAACACCTACGAGCAGTACTTC	CASSLNPGLNTYEQYF
TRBV2	TRBD1	TRBJ1-5	few	TGTGCCAGCAGTTCCTCAGGGGGGAATCAGCCCCAGCATTTT	CASSSSGGNQPQHF
TRBV28	.	TRBJ1-2	.	TGTGCCAGCAGTTTGGGGGGACTGCCCAACTATGGCTACACCTTC	CASSLGGLPNYGYTF
TRBV18	.	TRBJ2-5	.	TGTGCCAGCTCACCACCCGGGACACAAGAGACCCAGTACTTC	CASSPPGTQETQYF
TRBV5-1	.	TRBJ1-1	.	TGCGCCAGCAGCTCACAGGGCTACACTGAAGCTTTCTTT	CASSSQGYTEAFF
TRBV28	TRBD1	TRBJ1-5	few	TGTGCCAGCAGTCAACAGGGGAAGTCCCAGCATTTT	CASSQQGKSQHF
TRBV19	TRBD1	TRBJ1-5	few	TGTGCCAGTAGTCTCCCGGGACAGAATCAGCCCCAGCATTTT	CASSLPGQNQPQHF
TRBV4-2	.	TRBJ2-2	few	TGTGCCAGCAGCCAAGCCCCTACCGAGAGACGGGGCGGGGAGCTGTTTTTT	CASSQAPTERRGGELFF
TRBV7-8	TRBD2	TRBJ2-5	.	TGTGCCAGCAGCTCTAGGGGGAGACTAGCGGGGGGTCAAGAGACCCAGTACTTC	CASSSRGRLAGGQETQYF
TRBV5-6	TRBD2	TRBJ2-1	.	TGTGCCAGCAGCCCATCGGGGGGGAACAATGAGCAGTTCTTC	CASSPSGGNNEQFF
TRBV19	.	TRBJ1-2	.	TGTGCCAGTACCCTATTGGGGGGTCCGAGAGATGGCTACACCTTC	CASTLLGGPRDGYTF
TRBV12-3/TRBV12-4	TRBD1	TRBJ2-7	.	TGTGCCAGCAGCTACGGACAGGGCTACGAGCAGTACTTC	CASSYGQGYEQYF
TRBV29-1	.	TRBJ1-5	.	TGCAGCGTTGAAGTGCAGGATGGGCCCCAGCATTTT	CSVEVQDGPQHF
TRBV18	.	TRBJ2-7	.	TGTGCCAGCTCCGGGGGTGGCGAGCAGTACTTC	CASSGGGEQYF
TRBV19	.	TRBJ2-2	.	TGTGCCAGTAGATTTCAGAACACCGGGGAGCTGTTTTTT	CASRFQNTGELFF
TRBV4-2	TRBD2	TRBJ2-3	.	TGTGCCAGTCGCCAGCGGGGCAGCACAGATACGCAGTATTTT	CASRQRGSTDTQYF
TRBV10-3	.	TRBJ1-1	.	TGTGCCATCGGGGGGGCCTTGACCGCTTTCTTT	CAIGGALTAFF
TRBV6-4	.	TRBJ1-1	.	TGTGCCAGCAGTCTCAGGGAGGGGACTGAAGCTTTCTTT	CASSLREGTEAFF
TRBV5-1	.	TRBJ1-1	many	TGCGCCAGCAGCATGCCCCCCCGCCGGACTGAAGCTTTCTTT	CASSMPPRRTEAFF
TRBV10-3	TRBD2	TRBJ2-3	.	TGTGCCACCGGGACTAGCCAATCAGATACGCAGTATTTT	CATGTSQSDTQYF
TRBV7-9	TRBD2	TRBJ2-3	few	TGTGCCAGCACCCCCCCGACTAGCCCAGATACGCAGTATTTT	CASTPPTSPDTQYF
TRBV7-6	TRBD1	TRBJ1-5	once	TGTGCCAGCAGCTTAGGGACAGGGGGCCAGAGCAATCAGCCCCAGCATTTT	CASSLGTGGQSNQPQHF
TRBV30	TRBD2	TRBJ2-2	few	TGTGCCTGGAGCGGGGTGGCGGGAGCGAACACCGGGGAGCTGTTTTTT	CAWSGVAGANTGELFF
TRBV19	TRBD1	TRBJ2-7	.	TGTGCCAGTAGTACCCCCCCGGGACAGGGAAAAAGCGAGCAGTACTTC	CASSTPPGQGKSEQYF
TRBV11-2	TRBD2	TRBJ2-7	.	TGTGCCAGCACCACGGCGGGGGTTGTGTACGAGCAGTACTTC	CASTTAGVVYEQYF
TRBV6-5	.	TRBJ1-2	.	TGTGCCAGCAGAACGGACAAGAACTATGGCTACACCTTC	CASRTDKNYGYTF
TRBV7-3	TRBD2	TRBJ2-2	once	TGTGCCAGCAGCTCAGCGGGGGGCCTGAACACCGGGGAGCTGTTTTTT	CASSSAGGLNTGELFF
TRBV11-2	TRBD2	TRBJ2-3	few	TGTGCCAGCAGCCCGACCGGGAGGGGGGATACGCAGTATTTT	CASSPTGRGDTQYF